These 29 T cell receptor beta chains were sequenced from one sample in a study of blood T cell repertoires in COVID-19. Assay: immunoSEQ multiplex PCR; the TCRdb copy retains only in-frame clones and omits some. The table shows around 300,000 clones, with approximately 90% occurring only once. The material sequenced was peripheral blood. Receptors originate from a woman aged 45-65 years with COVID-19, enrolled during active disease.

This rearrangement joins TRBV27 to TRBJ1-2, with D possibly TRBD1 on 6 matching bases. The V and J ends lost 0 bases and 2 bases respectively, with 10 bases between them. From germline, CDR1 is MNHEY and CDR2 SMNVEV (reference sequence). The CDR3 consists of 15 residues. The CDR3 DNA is TGTGCCAGCAGTTTATCTCAGGACAGCAACTATGGCTACACCTTC. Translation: CASSLSQDSNYGYTF.

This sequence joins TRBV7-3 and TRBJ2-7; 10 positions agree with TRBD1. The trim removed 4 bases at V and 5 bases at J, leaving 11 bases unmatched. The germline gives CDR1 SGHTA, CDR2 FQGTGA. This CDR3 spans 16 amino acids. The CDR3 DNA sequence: TGTGCCAGCAGCTCGTCACCGGGACAGGGGTCCCACGAGCAGTACTTC. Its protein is CASSSSPGQGSHEQYF.

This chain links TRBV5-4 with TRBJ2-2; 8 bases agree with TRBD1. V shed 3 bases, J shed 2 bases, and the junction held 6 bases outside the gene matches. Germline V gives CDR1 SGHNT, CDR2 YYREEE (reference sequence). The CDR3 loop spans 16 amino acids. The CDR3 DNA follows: TGTGCCAGCAGCTCACCAGGGGGCCCTAACACCGGGGAGCTGTTTTTT. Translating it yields CASSSPGGPNTGELFF.

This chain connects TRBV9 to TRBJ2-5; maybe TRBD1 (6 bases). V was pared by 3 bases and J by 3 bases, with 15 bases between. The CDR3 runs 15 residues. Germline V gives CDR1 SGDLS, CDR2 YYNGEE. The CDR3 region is CASSGSGTWKETQYF. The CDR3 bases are TGTGCCAGCAGCGGGTCCGGGACATGGAAAGAGACCCAGTACTTC.

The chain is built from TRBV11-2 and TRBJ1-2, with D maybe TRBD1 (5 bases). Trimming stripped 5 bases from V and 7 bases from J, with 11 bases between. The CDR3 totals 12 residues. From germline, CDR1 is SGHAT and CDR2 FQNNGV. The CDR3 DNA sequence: TGTGCCAGCAGCCCTCAGGGTCCTGGCTACACCTTC. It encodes CASSPQGPGYTF.

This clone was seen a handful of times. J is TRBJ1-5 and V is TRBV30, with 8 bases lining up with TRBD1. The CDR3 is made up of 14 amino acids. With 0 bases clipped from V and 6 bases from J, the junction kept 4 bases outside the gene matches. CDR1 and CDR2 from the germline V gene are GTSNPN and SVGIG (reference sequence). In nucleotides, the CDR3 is TGTGCCTGGAGTGTACAGGGGGGAGGTCAGCCCCAGCATTTT. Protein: CAWSVQGGGQPQHF. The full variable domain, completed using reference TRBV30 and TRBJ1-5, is SQTIHQWPATLVQPVGSPLSLECTVEGTSNPNLYWYRQAAGRGLQLLFYSVGIGQISSEVPQNLSASRPQDRQFILSSKKLLLSDSGFYLCAWSVQGGGQPQHFGDGTRLSIL.

The CDR3 coding sequence is TGCAGTGCTAGTCCCAATCCCTCCGGGAACACCATATATTTT. Protein: CSASPNPSGNTIYF. V gene TRBV20-1 combines with J gene TRBJ1-3; D gene ambiguous. Looked up from germline, CDR1 is DFQATT and CDR2 is SNEGSKA (reference sequence). Trimming shortened V by 3 bases and J by 7 bases, and 16 bases separated the two germline ends. CDR3 size: 14 residues.

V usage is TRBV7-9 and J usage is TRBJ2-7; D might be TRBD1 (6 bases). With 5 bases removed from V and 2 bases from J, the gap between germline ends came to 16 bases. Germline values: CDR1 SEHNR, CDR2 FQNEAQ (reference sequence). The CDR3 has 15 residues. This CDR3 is CASSARTATTYEQYF. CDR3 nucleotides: TGTGCCAGCAGCGCGAGGACAGCTACTACCTACGAGCAGTACTTC.

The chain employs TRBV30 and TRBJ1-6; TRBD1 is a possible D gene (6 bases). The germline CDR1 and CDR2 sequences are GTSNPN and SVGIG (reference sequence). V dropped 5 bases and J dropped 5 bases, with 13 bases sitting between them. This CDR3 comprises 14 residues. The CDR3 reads CAWGTGTNNSPLHF. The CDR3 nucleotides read TGTGCCTGGGGAACCGGGACAAATAATTCACCCCTCCACTTT.

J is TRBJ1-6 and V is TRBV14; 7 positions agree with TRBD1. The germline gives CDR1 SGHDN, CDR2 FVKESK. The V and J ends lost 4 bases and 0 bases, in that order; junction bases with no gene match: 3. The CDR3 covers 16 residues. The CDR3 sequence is CASSPGQSSYNSPLHF. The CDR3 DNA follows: TGTGCCAGCAGCCCGGGACAGAGCTCCTATAATTCACCCCTCCACTTT.

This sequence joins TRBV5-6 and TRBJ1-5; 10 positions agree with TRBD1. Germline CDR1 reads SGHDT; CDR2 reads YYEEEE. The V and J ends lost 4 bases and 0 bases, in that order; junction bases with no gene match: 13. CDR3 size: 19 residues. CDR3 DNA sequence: TGTGCCAGCAGCATTCCCGGGACAGGGGCGGTATGTAGCAATCAGCCCCAGCATTTT. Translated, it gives CASSIPGTGAVCSNQPQHF.

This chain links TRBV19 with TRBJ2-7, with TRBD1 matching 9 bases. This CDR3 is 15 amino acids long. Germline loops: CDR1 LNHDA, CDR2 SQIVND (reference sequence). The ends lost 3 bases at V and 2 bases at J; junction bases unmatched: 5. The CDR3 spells CASSMRDRVPYEQYF. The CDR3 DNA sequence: TGTGCCAGTAGTATGCGGGACAGGGTCCCCTACGAGCAGTACTTC.

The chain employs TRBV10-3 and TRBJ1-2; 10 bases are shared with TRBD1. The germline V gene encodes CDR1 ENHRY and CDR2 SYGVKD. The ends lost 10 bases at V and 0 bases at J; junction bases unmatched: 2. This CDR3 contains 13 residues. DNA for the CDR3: TGTGCCACAGACAGGGGGCCTAACTATGGCTACACCTTC. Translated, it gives CATDRGPNYGYTF.

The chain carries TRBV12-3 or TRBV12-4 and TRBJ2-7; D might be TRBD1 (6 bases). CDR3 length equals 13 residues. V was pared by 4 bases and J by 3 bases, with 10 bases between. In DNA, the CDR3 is TGTGCCAGCAGTTATCGGACAGACTACGAGCAGTACTTC. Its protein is CASSYRTDYEQYF.

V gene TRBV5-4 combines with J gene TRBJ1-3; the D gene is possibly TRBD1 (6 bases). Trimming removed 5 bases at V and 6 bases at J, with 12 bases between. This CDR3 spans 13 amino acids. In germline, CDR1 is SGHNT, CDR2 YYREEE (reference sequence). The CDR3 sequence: CASSTGSANTIYF. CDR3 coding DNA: TGTGCCAGCAGTACAGGGTCGGCAAACACCATATATTTT.

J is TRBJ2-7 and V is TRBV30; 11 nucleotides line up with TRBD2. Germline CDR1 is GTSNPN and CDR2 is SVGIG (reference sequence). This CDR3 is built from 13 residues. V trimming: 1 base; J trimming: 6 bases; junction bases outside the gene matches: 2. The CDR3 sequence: CAWSASGGREQYF. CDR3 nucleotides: TGTGCCTGGAGTGCTAGCGGGGGGCGCGAGCAGTACTTC. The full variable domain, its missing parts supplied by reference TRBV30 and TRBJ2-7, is SQTIHQWPATLVQPVGSPLSLECTVEGTSNPNLYWYRQAAGRGLQLLFYSVGIGQISSEVPQNLSASRPQDRQFILSSKKLLLSDSGFYLCAWSASGGREQYFGPGTRLTVT.

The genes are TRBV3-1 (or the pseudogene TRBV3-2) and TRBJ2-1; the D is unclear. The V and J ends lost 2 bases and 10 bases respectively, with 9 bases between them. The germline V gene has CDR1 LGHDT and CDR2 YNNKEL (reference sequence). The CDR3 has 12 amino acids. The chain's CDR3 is CASSQTNFEQFF. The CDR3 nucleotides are TGTGCCAGCAGCCAAACTAACTTCGAGCAGTTCTTC.

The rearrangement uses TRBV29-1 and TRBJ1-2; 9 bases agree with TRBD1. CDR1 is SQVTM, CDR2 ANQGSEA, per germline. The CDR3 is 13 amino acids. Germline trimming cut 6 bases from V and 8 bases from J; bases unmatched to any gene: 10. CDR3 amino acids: CSVAPGQGVGYTF. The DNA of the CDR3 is TGCAGCGTGGCCCCGGGACAGGGAGTCGGCTACACCTTC.

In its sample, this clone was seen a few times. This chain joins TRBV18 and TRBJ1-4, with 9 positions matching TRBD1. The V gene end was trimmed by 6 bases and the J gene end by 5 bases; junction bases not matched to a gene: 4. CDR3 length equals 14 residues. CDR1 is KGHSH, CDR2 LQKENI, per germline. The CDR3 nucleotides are TGTGCCAGCTCGACGGACAGGGGAAATGAAAAACTGTTTTTT. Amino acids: CASSTDRGNEKLFF. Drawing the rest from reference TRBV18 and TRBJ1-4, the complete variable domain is NAGVMQNPRHLVRRRGQEARLRCSPMKGHSHVYWYRQLPEEGLKFMVYLQKENIIDESGMPKERFSAEFPKEGPSILRIQQVVRGDSAAYFCASSTDRGNEKLFFGSGTQLSVL.

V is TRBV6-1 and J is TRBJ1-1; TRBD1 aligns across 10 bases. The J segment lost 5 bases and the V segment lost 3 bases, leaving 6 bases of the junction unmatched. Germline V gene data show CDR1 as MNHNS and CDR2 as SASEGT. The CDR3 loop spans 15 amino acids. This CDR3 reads CASSETGGARTEAFF. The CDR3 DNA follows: TGTGCCAGCAGTGAGACAGGGGGCGCAAGAACTGAAGCTTTCTTT.

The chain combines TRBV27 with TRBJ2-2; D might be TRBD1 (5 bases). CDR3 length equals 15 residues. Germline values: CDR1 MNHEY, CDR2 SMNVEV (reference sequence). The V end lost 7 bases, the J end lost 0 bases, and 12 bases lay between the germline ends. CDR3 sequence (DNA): TGTGCCAGCACCTCGGACACGTCGAACACCGGGGAGCTGTTTTTT. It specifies CASTSDTSNTGELFF.

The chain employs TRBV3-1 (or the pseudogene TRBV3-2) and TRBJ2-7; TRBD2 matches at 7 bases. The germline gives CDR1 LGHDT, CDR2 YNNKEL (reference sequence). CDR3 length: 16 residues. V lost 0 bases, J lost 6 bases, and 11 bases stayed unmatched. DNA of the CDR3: TGTGCCAGCAGCCAAGATCTAACGGGAGGATCTCTCGAGCAGTACTTC. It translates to CASSQDLTGGSLEQYF.

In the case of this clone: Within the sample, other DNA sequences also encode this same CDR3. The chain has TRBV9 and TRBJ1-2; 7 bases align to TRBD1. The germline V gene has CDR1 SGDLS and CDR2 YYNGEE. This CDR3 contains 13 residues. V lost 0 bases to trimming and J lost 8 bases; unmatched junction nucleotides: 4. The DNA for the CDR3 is TGTGCCAGCAGCGTAGGACAGGGCGGCGGCTACACCTTC. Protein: CASSVGQGGGYTF.

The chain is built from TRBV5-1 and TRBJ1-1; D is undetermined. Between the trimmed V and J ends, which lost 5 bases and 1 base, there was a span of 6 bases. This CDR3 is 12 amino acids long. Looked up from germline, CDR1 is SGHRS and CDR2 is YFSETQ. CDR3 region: CASSNGNTEAFF. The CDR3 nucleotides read TGCGCCAGCAGTAACGGGAACACTGAAGCTTTCTTT.

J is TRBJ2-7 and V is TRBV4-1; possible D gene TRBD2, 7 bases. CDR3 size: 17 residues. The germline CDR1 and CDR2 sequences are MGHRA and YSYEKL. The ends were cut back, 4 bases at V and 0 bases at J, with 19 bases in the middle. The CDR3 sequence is CASSPALGGGFSYEQYF. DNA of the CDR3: TGCGCCAGCAGCCCTGCCTTAGGGGGGGGATTCTCCTACGAGCAGTACTTC.

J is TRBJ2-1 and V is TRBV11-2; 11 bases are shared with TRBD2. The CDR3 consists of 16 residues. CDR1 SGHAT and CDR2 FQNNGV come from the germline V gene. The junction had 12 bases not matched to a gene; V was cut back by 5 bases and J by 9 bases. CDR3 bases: TGTGCCAGCAGCCCCGGACTAGCGGGCCTCCGGGGTGAGCAGTTCTTC. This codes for CASSPGLAGLRGEQFF. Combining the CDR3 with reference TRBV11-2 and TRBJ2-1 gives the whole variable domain EAGVAQSPRYKIIEKRQSVAFWCNPISGHATLYWYQQILGQGPKLLIQFQNNGVVDDSQLPKDRFSAERLKGVDSTLKIQPAKLEDSAVYLCASSPGLAGLRGEQFFGPGTRLTVL.

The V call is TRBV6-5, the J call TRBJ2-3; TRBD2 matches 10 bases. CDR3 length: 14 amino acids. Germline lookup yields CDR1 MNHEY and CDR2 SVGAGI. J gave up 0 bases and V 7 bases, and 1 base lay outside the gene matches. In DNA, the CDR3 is TGTGCCAGCAAGACTAGCGGGAGCACAGATACGCAGTATTTT. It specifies CASKTSGSTDTQYF.

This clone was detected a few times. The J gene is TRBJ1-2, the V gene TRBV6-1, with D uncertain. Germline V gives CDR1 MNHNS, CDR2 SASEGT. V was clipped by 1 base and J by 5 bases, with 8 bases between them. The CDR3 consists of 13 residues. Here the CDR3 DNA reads TGTGCCAGCAGTGAAGTTAGCGTTTATGGCTACACCTTC. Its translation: CASSEVSVYGYTF.

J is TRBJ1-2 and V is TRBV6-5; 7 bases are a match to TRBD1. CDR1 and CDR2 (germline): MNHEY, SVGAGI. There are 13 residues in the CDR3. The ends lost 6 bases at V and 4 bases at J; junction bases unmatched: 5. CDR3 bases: TGTGCCAGCAGGGCGACAGGGTCCTATGGCTACACCTTC. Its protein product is CASRATGSYGYTF.